Described below is a single TCR beta chain sequence and its context. CDR1 and CDR2 from the germline V gene are GTSNPN and SVGIG (reference sequence). This CDR3 spans 13 amino acids. Trimming cost V 4 bases and J 10 bases; bases outside gene matches: 3. This sample is part of a study of blood T cell repertoires in COVID-19. Looking at the study overall: Italy, Spain and the United States were the sources of the convalescent and acute COVID-19 samples. PBMCs, B-cell-depleted T cells, or T cells provided the cDNA or gDNA that made up the material.

In the original workflow: Reference gene primers were amplified, and this amplification served to estimate nucleated cell counts. TCRdb's copy holds only in-frame clones and misses some; the assay was immunoSEQ multiplex PCR. The V and J calls and the clone size are those of that table, but D and trimming were determined from the DNA. The sample holds 65,000 to 75,000 clones, roughly 84% seen once. This chain joins TRBV30 and TRBJ1-6, with 11 nucleotides matching TRBD1. Sequenced input: peripheral blood. This TCR was recovered from a woman over 75 with active or convalescent COVID-19. CDR3 bases: TGTGCCTGGATAGGGACAGGGGGATCACCCCTCCACTTT. This gives the protein CAWIGTGGSPLHF.